A selection of T cell receptor beta chains follows, all from one sample in a study of Ad26.COV2.S vaccination and SARS-CoV-2 variants. TCRdb keeps only in-frame clones here, not all; method: immunoSEQ multiplex PCR. The sample carries a few hundred thousand clones, roughly nine tenths recorded once. Sequenced material: peripheral blood, taken in a trial of Ad26.COV2.S vaccine versus placebo. The receptors here all came from a person aged 18-60 years who received the Ad26.COV2.S COVID-19 vaccine or a placebo. The CDR3 runs from the conserved cysteine through the conserved F or W. The D gene is left open where the match is weak. Clone size is shown for a subset of rows, as once, few, many or a class of expanded clone.

.	.	TRBJ1-3	TRBV18	CASSSRSQDKESGNTIYF	TGTGCCAGCTCATCTCGGAGTCAGGATAAGGAGTCTGGAAACACCATATATTTT
.	.	TRBJ2-7	TRBV5-1	CASSSGRQGHEQYF	TGCGCCAGCAGTTCGGGACGACAAGGCCACGAGCAGTACTTC
.	TRBD1	TRBJ1-2	TRBV6-1	CASSEYRGQIYGYTF	TGTGCCAGCAGTGAGTACAGGGGGCAAATCTATGGCTACACCTTC
.	TRBD2	TRBJ2-7	TRBV7-8	CASSSPSASGTYEQYF	TGTGCCAGCAGCTCACCTTCCGCTAGCGGGACCTACGAGCAGTACTTC
.	TRBD1	TRBJ1-4	TRBV5-1	CASSGGTGREKLFF	TGCGCCAGCAGCGGGGGGACAGGGCGCGAAAAACTGTTTTTT
.	.	TRBJ2-7	TRBV6-2/TRBV6-3	CASSRIDRTYEQYF	TGTGCCAGCAGCCGAATCGATAGGACGTACGAGCAGTACTTC
.	.	TRBJ2-1	TRBV24-1	CATSDPTGGQVNEQFF	TGTGCCACCAGTGACCCGACGGGGGGACAAGTGAATGAGCAGTTCTTC
.	TRBD1	TRBJ2-3	TRBV18	CASSPPGTGRRDTQYF	TGTGCCAGCTCACCCCCCGGGACAGGGAGGAGGGATACGCAGTATTTT
.	.	TRBJ1-4	TRBV2	CASRMEGLIDEKLFF	TGTGCCAGTCGCATGGAGGGGCTGATAGATGAAAAACTGTTTTTT
.	.	TRBJ2-1	TRBV11-3	CASSPGEQGREQFF	TGTGCCAGCAGCCCCGGGGAGCAGGGCCGTGAGCAGTTCTTC
.	.	TRBJ2-4	TRBV6-2/TRBV6-3	CASSSPGLLQYF	TGTGCCAGCAGTTCTCCCGGACTTCTTCAGTACTTC
.	.	TRBJ1-2	TRBV10-2	CASSESPGWVNYGYTF	TGCGCCAGCAGTGAGTCCCCAGGTTGGGTTAACTATGGCTACACCTTC
.	.	TRBJ1-3	TRBV7-2	CASSFGNSGNTIYF	TGTGCCAGCAGCTTTGGTAACTCTGGAAACACCATATATTTT
.	.	TRBJ2-3	TRBV27	CASTGMGGATDTQYF	TGTGCCAGCACTGGGATGGGGGGCGCGACGGATACGCAGTATTTT
few	.	TRBJ1-1	TRBV10-3	CAISESGGGSTEAFF	TGTGCCATCAGTGAGTCCGGTGGGGGATCCACTGAAGCTTTCTTT
.	TRBD2	TRBJ2-3	TRBV24-1	CATSDTGTSGETDTQYF	TGTGCCACCAGTGACACCGGAACTAGCGGCGAGACAGATACGCAGTATTTT
few	.	TRBJ2-2	TRBV19	CASSIELTGYGELFF	TGTGCCAGTAGTATAGAGTTGACAGGTTACGGGGAGCTGTTTTTT
.	.	TRBJ1-3	TRBV11-3	CASSPRGGRSRGNTIYF	TGTGCCAGCAGCCCTAGGGGGGGACGCAGTCGTGGAAACACCATATATTTT
.	.	TRBJ2-3	TRBV6-4	CASSDTLGRPEGTDTQYF	TGTGCCAGCAGTGACACACTTGGACGGCCTGAGGGCACAGATACGCAGTATTTT
.	.	TRBJ2-7	TRBV6-6	CASSYSRVAYEQYF	TGTGCCAGCAGTTACTCCAGGGTTGCCTACGAGCAGTACTTC
.	TRBD1	TRBJ1-1	TRBV9	CASSVAQGAPSTEAFF	TGTGCCAGCAGCGTAGCTCAGGGGGCGCCTTCTACTGAAGCTTTCTTT
.	TRBD1	TRBJ2-7	TRBV7-9	CASSLVRTGDSYEQYF	TGTGCCAGCAGCTTAGTCCGGACAGGGGATTCCTACGAGCAGTACTTC
.	.	TRBJ1-4	TRBV4-1	CASSQGSSGEKLFF	TGCGCCAGCAGCCAAGGGTCATCGGGGGAAAAACTGTTTTTT
.	.	TRBJ1-1	TRBV18	CASSQGKNTEAFF	TGTGCCAGCTCGCAAGGGAAGAACACTGAAGCCTTCTTT
.	TRBD2	TRBJ2-5	TRBV7-2	CASSPTSGTQYF	TGTGCCAGCAGCCCTACTAGCGGGACCCAGTACTTC
.	.	TRBJ2-3	TRBV30	CAWSLSPRGADTQYF	TGTGCCTGGAGCCTAAGCCCACGAGGGGCAGATACGCAGTATTTT
.	TRBD1	TRBJ2-2	TRBV19	CASSTGQGRTGELFF	TGTGCCAGTAGTACAGGACAGGGAAGAACCGGGGAGCTGTTTTTT